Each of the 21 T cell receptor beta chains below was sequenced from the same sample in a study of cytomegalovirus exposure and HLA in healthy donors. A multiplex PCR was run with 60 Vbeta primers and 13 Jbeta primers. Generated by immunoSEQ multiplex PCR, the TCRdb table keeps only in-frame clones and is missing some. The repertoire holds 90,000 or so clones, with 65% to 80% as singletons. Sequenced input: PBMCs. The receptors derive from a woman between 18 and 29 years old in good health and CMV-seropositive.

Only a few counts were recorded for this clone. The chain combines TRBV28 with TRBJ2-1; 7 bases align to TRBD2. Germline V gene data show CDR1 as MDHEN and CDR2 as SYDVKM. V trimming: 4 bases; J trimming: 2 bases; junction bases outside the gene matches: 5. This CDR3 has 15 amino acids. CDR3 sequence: CASSSPSGTYNEQFF. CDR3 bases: TGTGCCAGCAGTTCACCTAGCGGAACCTACAATGAGCAGTTCTTC.

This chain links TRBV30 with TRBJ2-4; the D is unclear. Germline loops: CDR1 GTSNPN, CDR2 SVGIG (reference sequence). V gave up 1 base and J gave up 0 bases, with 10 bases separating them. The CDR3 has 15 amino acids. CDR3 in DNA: TGTGCCTGGAGTGCTCCCCCGTTAGCCAAAAACATTCAGTACTTC. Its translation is CAWSAPPLAKNIQYF.

The CDR3 loop is CASSFPVGQPQHF. DNA of the CDR3: TGTGCCAGCAGTTTCCCAGTCGGGCAGCCCCAGCATTTT. The chain joins TRBV28 to TRBJ1-5, with unresolved D. The ends were cut back, 3 bases at V and 7 bases at J, with 10 bases in the middle. The CDR3 runs to 13 residues. Germline CDR1 and CDR2: MDHEN and SYDVKM.

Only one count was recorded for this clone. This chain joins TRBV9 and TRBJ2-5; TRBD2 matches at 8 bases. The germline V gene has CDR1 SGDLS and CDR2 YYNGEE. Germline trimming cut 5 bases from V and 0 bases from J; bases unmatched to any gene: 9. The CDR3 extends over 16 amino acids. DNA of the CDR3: TGTGCCAGCAGTAAAGTAGCGGGGAGGTACCAAGAGACCCAGTACTTC. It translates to CASSKVAGRYQETQYF. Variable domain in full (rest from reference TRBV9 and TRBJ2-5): DSGVTQTPKHLITATGQRVTLRCSPRSGDLSVYWYQQSLDQGLQFLIQYYNGEERAKGNILERFSAQQFPDLHSELNLSSLELGDSALYFCASSKVAGRYQETQYFGPGTRLLVL.

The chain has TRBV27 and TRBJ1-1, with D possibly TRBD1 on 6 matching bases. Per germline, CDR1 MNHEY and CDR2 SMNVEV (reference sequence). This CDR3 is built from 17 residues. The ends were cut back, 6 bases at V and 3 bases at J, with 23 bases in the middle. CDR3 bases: TGTGCCAGCAGATTTCTGGCGACAGGTCTTCCCGACACTGAAGCTTTCTTT. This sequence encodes CASRFLATGLPDTEAFF.

The CDR3 is CASGLPRTSYTIRPHTGELFF. CDR3 DNA: TGTGCTAGTGGTTTGCCCCGGACTAGCTACACCATCCGACCCCACACCGGGGAGCTGTTTTTT. The J gene is TRBJ2-2, the V gene TRBV12-5, with TRBD2 matching over 8 bases. The V gene's germline CDR1 is LGHNT and CDR2 FRNRAP. CDR3 length equals 21 residues. The ends lost 2 bases at V and 3 bases at J; junction bases unmatched: 20.

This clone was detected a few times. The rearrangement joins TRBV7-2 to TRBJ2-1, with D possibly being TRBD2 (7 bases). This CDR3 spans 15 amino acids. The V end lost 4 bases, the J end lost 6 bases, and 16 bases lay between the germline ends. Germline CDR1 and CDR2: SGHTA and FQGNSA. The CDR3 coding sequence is TGTGCCAGCAGCTCCTGGGAGGGGGGTCCCAATGAGCAGTTCTTC. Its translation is CASSSWEGGPNEQFF.

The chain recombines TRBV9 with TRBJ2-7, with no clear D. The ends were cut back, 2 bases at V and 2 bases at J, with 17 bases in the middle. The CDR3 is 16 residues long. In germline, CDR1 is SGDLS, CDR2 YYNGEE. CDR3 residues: CASSVEEWVSTYEQYF. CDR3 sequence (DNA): TGTGCCAGCAGCGTCGAGGAGTGGGTCTCAACCTACGAGCAGTACTTC.

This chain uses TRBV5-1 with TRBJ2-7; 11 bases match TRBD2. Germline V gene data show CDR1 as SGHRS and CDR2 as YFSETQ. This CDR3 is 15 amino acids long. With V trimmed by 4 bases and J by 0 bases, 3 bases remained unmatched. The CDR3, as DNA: TGCGCCAGCAGCCCGGGACTAGCGGACTCCTACGAGCAGTACTTC. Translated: CASSPGLADSYEQYF.

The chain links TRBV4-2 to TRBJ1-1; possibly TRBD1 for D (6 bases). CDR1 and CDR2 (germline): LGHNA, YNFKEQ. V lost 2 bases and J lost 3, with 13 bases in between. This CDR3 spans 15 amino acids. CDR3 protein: CASSQREGGHTEAFF. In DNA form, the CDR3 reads TGTGCCAGCAGCCAACGCGAGGGGGGGCACACTGAAGCTTTCTTT.

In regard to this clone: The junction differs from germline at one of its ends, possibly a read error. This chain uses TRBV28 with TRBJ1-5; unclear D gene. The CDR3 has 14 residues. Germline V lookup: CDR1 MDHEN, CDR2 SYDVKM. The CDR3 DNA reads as TGTGCCAGCAGCTTATCCCCGAGCAATCAGCCCCAGCATTTT. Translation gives CASSLSPSNQPQHF. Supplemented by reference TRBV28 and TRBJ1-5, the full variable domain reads DVKVTQSSRYLVKRTGEKVFLECVQDMDHENMFWYRQDPGLGLRLIYFSYDVKMKEKGDIPEGYSVSREKKERFSLILESASTNQTSMYLCASSLSPSNQPQHFGDGTRLSIL.

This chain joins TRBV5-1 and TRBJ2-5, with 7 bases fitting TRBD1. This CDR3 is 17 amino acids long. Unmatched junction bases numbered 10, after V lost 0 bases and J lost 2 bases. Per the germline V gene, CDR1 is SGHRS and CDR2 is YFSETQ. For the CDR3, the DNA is TGCGCCAGCAGCTTGGGAGGTAGCAGGGGGATTCAAGAGACCCAGTACTTC. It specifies CASSLGGSRGIQETQYF.

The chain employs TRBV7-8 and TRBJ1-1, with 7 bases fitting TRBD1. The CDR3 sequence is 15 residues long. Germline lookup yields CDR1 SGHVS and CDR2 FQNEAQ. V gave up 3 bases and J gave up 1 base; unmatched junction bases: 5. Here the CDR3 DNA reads TGTGCCAGCAGCTTGGTACAGGGGAAGAACACTGAAGCTTTCTTT. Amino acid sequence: CASSLVQGKNTEAFF.

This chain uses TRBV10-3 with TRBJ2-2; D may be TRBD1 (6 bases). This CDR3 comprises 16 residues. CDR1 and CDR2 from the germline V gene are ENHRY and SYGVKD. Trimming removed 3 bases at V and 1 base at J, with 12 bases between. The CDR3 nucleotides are TGTGCCATCAGTGACCTGGACAGAGGGAACACCGGGGAGCTGTTTTTT. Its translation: CAISDLDRGNTGELFF.

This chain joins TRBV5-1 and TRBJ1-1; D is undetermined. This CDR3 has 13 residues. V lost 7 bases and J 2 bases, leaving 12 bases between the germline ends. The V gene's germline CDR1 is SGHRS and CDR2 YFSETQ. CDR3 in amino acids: CASGEQENTEAFF. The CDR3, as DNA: TGCGCCAGCGGGGAGCAGGAAAACACTGAAGCTTTCTTT.

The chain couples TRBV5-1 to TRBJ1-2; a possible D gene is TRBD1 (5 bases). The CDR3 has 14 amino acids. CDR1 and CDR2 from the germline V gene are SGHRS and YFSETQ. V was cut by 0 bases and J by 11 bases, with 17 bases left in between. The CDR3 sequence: CASSLGDSAMGYTF. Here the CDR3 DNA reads TGCGCCAGCAGCTTGGGGGACTCAGCCATGGGATACACCTTC.

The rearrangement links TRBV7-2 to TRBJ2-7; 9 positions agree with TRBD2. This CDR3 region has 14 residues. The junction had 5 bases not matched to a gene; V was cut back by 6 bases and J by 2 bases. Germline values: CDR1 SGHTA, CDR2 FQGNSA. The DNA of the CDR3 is TGTGCCAGCAGACCTAGCGGGGCGACCTACGAGCAGTACTTC. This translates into CASRPSGATYEQYF.

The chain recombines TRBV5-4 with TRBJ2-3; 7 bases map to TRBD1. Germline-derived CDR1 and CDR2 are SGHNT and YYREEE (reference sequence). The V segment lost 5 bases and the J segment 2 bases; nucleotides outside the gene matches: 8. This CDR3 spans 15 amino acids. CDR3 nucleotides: TGTGCCAGCAGTCCAGAGGGGGCGCCCACAGATACGCAGTATTTT. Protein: CASSPEGAPTDTQYF.

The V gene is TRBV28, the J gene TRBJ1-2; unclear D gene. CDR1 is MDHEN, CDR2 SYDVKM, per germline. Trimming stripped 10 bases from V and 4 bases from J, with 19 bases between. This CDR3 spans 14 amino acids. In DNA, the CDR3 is TGTGCCATCGTAGAGTCGGCAGAGGGCTATGGCTACACCTTC. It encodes CAIVESAEGYGYTF.

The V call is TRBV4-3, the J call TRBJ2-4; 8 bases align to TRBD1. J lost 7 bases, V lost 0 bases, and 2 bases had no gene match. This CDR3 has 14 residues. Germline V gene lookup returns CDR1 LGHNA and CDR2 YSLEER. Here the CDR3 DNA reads TGCGCCAGCAGCCAAGACCGACAGGGGAACATTCAGTACTTC. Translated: CASSQDRQGNIQYF.

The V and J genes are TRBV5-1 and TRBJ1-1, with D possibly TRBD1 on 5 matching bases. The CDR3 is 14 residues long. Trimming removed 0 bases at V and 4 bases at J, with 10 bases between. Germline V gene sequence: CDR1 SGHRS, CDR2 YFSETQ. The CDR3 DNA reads TGCGCCAGCAGCTTGGAAGGACACGGCACTGAAGCTTTCTTT. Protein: CASSLEGHGTEAFF. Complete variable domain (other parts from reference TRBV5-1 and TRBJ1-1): KAGVTQTPRYLIKTRGQQVTLSCSPISGHRSVSWYQQTPGQGLQFLFEYFSETQRNKGNFPGRFSGRQFSNSRSEMNVSTLELGDSALYLCASSLEGHGTEAFFGQGTRLTVV.